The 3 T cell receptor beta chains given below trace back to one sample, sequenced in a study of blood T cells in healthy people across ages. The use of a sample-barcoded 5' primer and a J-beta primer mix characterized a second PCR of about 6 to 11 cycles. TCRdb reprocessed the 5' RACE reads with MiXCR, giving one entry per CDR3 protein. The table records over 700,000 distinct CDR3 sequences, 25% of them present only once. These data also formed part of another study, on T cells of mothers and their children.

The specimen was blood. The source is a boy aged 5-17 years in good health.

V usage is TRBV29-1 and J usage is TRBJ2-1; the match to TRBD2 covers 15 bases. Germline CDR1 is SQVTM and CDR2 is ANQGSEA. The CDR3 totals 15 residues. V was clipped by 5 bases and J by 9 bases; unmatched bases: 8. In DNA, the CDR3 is TGCAGCGTTCGGACTAGCGGGGGGGCTGTGATTGAGCAGTTCTTC. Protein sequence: CSVRTSGGAVIEQFF.

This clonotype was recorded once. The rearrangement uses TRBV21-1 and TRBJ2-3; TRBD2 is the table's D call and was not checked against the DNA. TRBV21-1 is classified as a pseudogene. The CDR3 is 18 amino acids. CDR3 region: CASSKALYTSGSTDTQYF. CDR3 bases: TGTGCCAGCAGCAAAGCGCTTTACACTAGCGGGAGCACAGATACGCAGTATTTT.

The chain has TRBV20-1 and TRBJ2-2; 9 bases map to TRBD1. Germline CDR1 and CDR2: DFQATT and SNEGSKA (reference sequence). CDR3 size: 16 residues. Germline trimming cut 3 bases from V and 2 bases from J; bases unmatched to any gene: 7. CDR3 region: CSASRYRGRNTGELFF. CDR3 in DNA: TGCAGTGCTAGTCGCTACAGGGGGCGAAACACCGGGGAGCTGTTTTTT.